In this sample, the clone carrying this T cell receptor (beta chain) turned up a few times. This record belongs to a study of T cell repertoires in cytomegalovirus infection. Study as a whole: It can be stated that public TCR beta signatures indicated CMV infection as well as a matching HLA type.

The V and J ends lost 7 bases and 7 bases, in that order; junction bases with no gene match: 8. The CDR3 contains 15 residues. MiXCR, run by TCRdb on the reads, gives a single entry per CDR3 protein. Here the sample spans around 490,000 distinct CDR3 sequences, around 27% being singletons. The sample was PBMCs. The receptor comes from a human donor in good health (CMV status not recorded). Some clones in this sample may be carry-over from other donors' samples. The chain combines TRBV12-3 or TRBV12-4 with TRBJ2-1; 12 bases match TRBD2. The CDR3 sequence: CASTSSGRARNEQFF. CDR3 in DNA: TGTGCCAGCACCTCTAGCGGGAGGGCGAGAAATGAGCAGTTCTTC.